The sample holds one count of the clone carrying this T cell receptor beta chain. Its antigen is still unknown. Looked up from germline, CDR1 is GTSNPN and CDR2 is SVGIG (reference sequence). This CDR3 is 15 amino acids long. The germline V and J ends were trimmed by 0 bases and 7 bases, with 15 bases remaining between them. Using immunoSEQ multiplex PCR, the repertoire was profiled, and TCRdb retains in-frame clones only, with some absent. The data show 35,000 to 45,000 clones, around nine tenths seen once. This specimen comes from a study of T cells in localized non-small cell lung cancer. General study results and limits: Uninvolved adjacent lung, not tumor, had the highest T cell clonality.

This sample comprised peripheral blood, obtained before any cancer treatment. The chain combines TRBV30 with TRBJ1-4; D gene ambiguous. This sequence was found in a female donor aged 60 or older with stage I squamous cell lung carcinoma. The CDR3 bases are TGTGCCTGGAGTGTACCAGGCACCTGGGGTGAAAAACTGTTTTTT. This translates into CAWSVPGTWGEKLFF.